This record looks at one T cell receptor beta chain sequence and its context. The table came from immunoSEQ multiplex PCR; TCRdb's copy has only in-frame clones and leaves some out. The sample carries approximately 85,000 clones, 94% recorded once. The sample belongs to a study of technical replicates of blood from a handful of donors. The sequence derives from a human donor in good health. Sequenced material: T cells isolated from PBMCs.

The CDR3 nucleotides read TGTGCCAGTAGAAAAGGAAACTTTCGGGAATATAGCAATCAGCCCCAGCATTTT. Residues: CASRKGNFREYSNQPQHF. This chain links TRBV19 with TRBJ1-5; no clear D gene. Germline loops: CDR1 LNHDA, CDR2 SQIVND (reference sequence). V lost 6 bases and J lost 0, with 21 bases in between. The CDR3 is 18 amino acids.